Listed here are 29 T cell receptor beta chains from one sample, sequenced in a study of T cells in Graves' hyperthyroidism and ophthalmopathy. Using RNA transcripts as the source, TCR beta CDR3 regions were amplified. First-round RT-PCR targeting the TCR CDR3 was performed with the HTBI primer set. MiXCR, applied by TCRdb to the multiplex PCR reads, yields one record per CDR3 protein. Of around 300,000 distinct CDR3 sequences in the sample, approximately 15% were seen once. The sample comprised blood. The receptor set was obtained from a woman between 40 and 55 years old with Graves' hyperthyroidism.

To note about this clonotype: A much larger clone sits a single nucleotide away, making a read error possible. The V and J genes are TRBV7-2 and TRBJ2-2; weak D call: TRBD2 (5 bases). Looked up from germline, CDR1 is SGHTA and CDR2 is FQGNSA. The CDR3 consists of 14 residues. The CDR3 loop reads CASSLVGHTGELSF. The CDR3 nucleotides are TGTGCCAGCAGCTTAGTCGGTCACACCGGGGAGCTGTCTTTT.

This clonotype was counted only a few times. This chain joins TRBV3-1 and TRBJ1-3, with 9 bases lining up with TRBD1. CDR3 length: 15 amino acids. Trimming took 0 bases from V and 8 from J; bases not matched to a gene: 5. Germline-derived CDR1 and CDR2 are LGHDT and YNNKEL (reference sequence). The CDR3: CASSQDADRGDTIYF. The CDR3 bases are TGTGCCAGCAGCCAAGACGCGGACAGGGGCGACACCATATATTTT.

There are many counts of this clonotype. The chain is built from TRBV30 and TRBJ2-3, with TRBD1 matching over 7 bases. The CDR3 runs to 14 residues. Germline V gene data show CDR1 as GTSNPN and CDR2 as SVGIG (reference sequence). J lost 4 bases, V lost 2 bases, and 6 bases had no gene match. The CDR3 spells CAWSRYRGSDTQYF. The CDR3 DNA is TGTGCCTGGAGTAGATACAGGGGCTCAGATACGCAGTATTTT.

This clonotype appeared many times. This chain joins TRBV3-1 and TRBJ1-1; TRBD1 is a possible D gene (5 bases). The germline gives CDR1 LGHDT, CDR2 YNNKEL (reference sequence). The CDR3 totals 15 residues. Trimming pared 4 bases from V and 3 bases from J, leaving 15 bases between. CDR3 residues: CASSRGSGWDTEAFF. The DNA for the CDR3 is TGTGCCAGCAGCCGGGGCTCCGGGTGGGACACTGAAGCTTTCTTT.

This clonotype was found a few times. This chain joins TRBV24-1 and TRBJ1-1, with a possible D match to TRBD1 (5 bases). Trimming removed 1 base at V and 2 bases at J, with 13 bases between. The CDR3 has 16 residues. CDR1 and CDR2 from the germline V gene are KGHDR and SFDVKD. CDR3 in amino acids: CATSDFLEGLNTEAFF. Written as DNA, the CDR3 is TGTGCCACCAGTGATTTCTTGGAGGGGTTAAACACTGAAGCTTTCTTT.

To note about this clonotype: This may come from a read error, since a much larger clone is one base off. The chain employs TRBV12-5 and TRBJ2-7; 8 bases are a match to TRBD1. Germline V gives CDR1 LGHNT, CDR2 FRNRAP. The CDR3 consists of 13 residues. V was pared by 4 bases and J by 3 bases, with 2 bases of the junction left unmatched. The CDR3 DNA sequence: TGTGCTAGTGGTTACGACAGGGGCTACGAGCAGTACTTC. Its translation: CASGYDRGYEQYF.

This clonotype was found many times. The V and J genes are TRBV7-2 and TRBJ2-3; D perhaps matches TRBD2 (5 bases). CDR3 size: 14 residues. The ends were cut back, 3 bases at V and 2 bases at J, with 9 bases in the middle. CDR1 and CDR2 (germline): SGHTA, FQGNSA. The CDR3: CASSFRTSTDTQYF. In DNA form, the CDR3 reads TGTGCCAGCAGCTTCCGGACTTCCACAGATACGCAGTATTTT.

This clonotype occurred many times. This chain connects TRBV28 to TRBJ2-2; tentative D call: TRBD1 (5 bases). Between the trimmed V and J ends, which lost 1 base and 3 bases, there was a span of 9 bases. The germline V gene encodes CDR1 MDHEN and CDR2 SYDVKM. The CDR3 is made up of 15 amino acids. CDR3 nucleotides: TGTGCCAGCAGTTTATCAGGGTGGGACACCGGGGAGCTGTTTTTT. It codes for CASSLSGWDTGELFF.

The chain uses TRBV6-4 and TRBJ2-1; perhaps D is TRBD1 or TRBD2 (5 bases each). The V end lost 6 bases, the J end lost 6 bases, and 12 bases lay between the germline ends. The germline CDR1 and CDR2 sequences are MRHNA and SNTAGT. This CDR3 has 13 residues. The chain's CDR3 is CASSRGSINEQFF. Written as DNA, the CDR3 is TGTGCCAGCAGCCGGGGCTCAATCAATGAGCAGTTCTTC.

This clonotype was seen ten or more times. The chain couples TRBV7-3 to TRBJ1-2; no firm D call. The CDR3 consists of 12 residues. Trimming stripped 9 bases from V and 6 bases from J, with 14 bases between. Germline assignment: CDR1 SGHTA and CDR2 FQGTGA. DNA for the CDR3: TGTGCCAGTCGGACTACCGAGGATGGCTACACCTTC. Its protein is CASRTTEDGYTF.

The J gene is TRBJ2-7, the V gene TRBV7-9; D not certain. This CDR3 spans 13 amino acids. Germline CDR1 is SEHNR and CDR2 is FQNEAQ (reference sequence). Trimming removed 6 bases from V and 0 bases from J, with 9 bases in between. The CDR3 region is CASRSTSSYEQYF. The CDR3 nucleotides read TGTGCCAGCAGGTCAACCTCCTCCTACGAGCAGTACTTC.

This clonotype was counted many times. This chain links TRBV7-9 with TRBJ2-5, with TRBD1 as a possible D gene (7 bases). With 8 bases removed from V and 2 bases from J, the gap between germline ends came to 18 bases. Germline CDR1 SEHNR, CDR2 FQNEAQ (reference sequence). The CDR3 is made up of 15 amino acids. Here the CDR3 DNA reads TGTGCCAGCGGAAGTACCAGGGGGGAGCAAGAGACCCAGTACTTC. This translates into CASGSTRGEQETQYF.

With regard to this clonotype: A much larger clone lies a single base off, so this may be a read error. The chain combines TRBV12-3 or TRBV12-4 with TRBJ2-2; 12 nucleotides line up with TRBD2. V was clipped by 5 bases and J by 0 bases; unmatched bases: 4. The length of the CDR3 is 17 residues. CDR3 sequence: CASSLPSGRANTGELFF. CDR3 DNA: TGTGCCAGCAGTCTCCCTAGCGGGAGGGCGAACACCGGGGAGCTGTTTTTT.

The sample holds many counts of this clonotype. The chain couples TRBV28 to TRBJ2-3, with D unclear. The V end lost 8 bases, the J end lost 0 bases, and 3 bases lay between the germline ends. Germline V CDR1 and CDR2: MDHEN, SYDVKM. The CDR3 loop spans 11 amino acids. CDR3 residues: CASLSTDTQYF. The CDR3 DNA reads as TGTGCCAGCCTTAGCACAGATACGCAGTATTTT.

The chain has TRBV24-1 and TRBJ2-1; possibly TRBD1 or TRBD2 for D (6 bases each). The CDR3 length is 14 residues. V was trimmed by 4 bases and J by 3 bases, leaving 9 bases between them. Germline CDR1 KGHDR, CDR2 SFDVKD. The CDR3 nucleotides are TGTGCCACCAGTGACGGGGGCCTCTACAATGAGCAGTTCTTC. This gives the protein CATSDGGLYNEQFF.

This clonotype was detected ten times or more. The chain links TRBV13 to TRBJ1-1; TRBD1 might be the D (6 bases). The CDR3 contains 12 residues. From germline, CDR1 is PRHDT and CDR2 FYEKMQ (reference sequence). The V end lost 5 bases, the J end lost 11 bases, and 15 bases lay between the germline ends. The CDR3 region is CASSAGGLLAFF. For the CDR3, the DNA is TGTGCCAGCAGCGCTGGGGGCCTTCTGGCTTTCTTT.

The rearrangement uses TRBV20-1 and TRBJ1-3; D is unclear. The CDR3 spans 15 residues. V lost 0 bases and J lost 4, with 13 bases in between. In germline, CDR1 is DFQATT, CDR2 SNEGSKA (reference sequence). The CDR3 nucleotides are TGCAGTGCTAGAGATCCGAAGTTTGGGGGAAACACCATATATTTT. Protein sequence: CSARDPKFGGNTIYF.

The table lists this clonotype with many counts. This chain connects TRBV11-3 to TRBJ2-2; 8 bases agree with TRBD1. V lost 4 bases to trimming and J lost 6 bases; unmatched junction nucleotides: 7. The germline CDR1 and CDR2 sequences are SGHNT and YENEEA. The CDR3 spans 15 residues. The CDR3 DNA follows: TGTGCCAGCAGCTCGGACAGGGCTGGGCCCGGGGAGCTGTTTTTT. Translation: CASSSDRAGPGELFF.

The chain links TRBV18 to TRBJ1-4; TRBD1 might be the D (5 bases). This CDR3 is built from 13 residues. Deletions cut 1 base from V and 8 bases from J, with 8 bases between. CDR1 is KGHSH, CDR2 LQKENI, per germline. The CDR3 DNA sequence: TGTGCCAGCTCACCACTCAGGGACGAAAAACTGTTTTTT. Its protein is CASSPLRDEKLFF.

This clonotype was counted only a few times. The chain uses TRBV4-2 and TRBJ2-5; D is perhaps TRBD2 (6 bases). The germline V gene encodes CDR1 LGHNA and CDR2 YNFKEQ. The V end was cut by 0 bases, the J end by 3 bases, with 14 bases between. The CDR3 contains 16 residues. The CDR3: CASSQDRASAKETQYF. CDR3 nucleotides: TGTGCCAGCAGCCAAGATAGGGCTAGCGCTAAAGAGACCCAGTACTTC.

This clonotype was seen at least ten times. The CDR3 coding sequence is TGTGCCAGCAGTTACACAGGGGGCTCCAACTATGGCTACACCTTC. Translation gives CASSYTGGSNYGYTF. This chain connects TRBV6-5 to TRBJ1-2; TRBD1 matches 9 bases. CDR1 is MNHEY and CDR2 is SVGAGI in the germline V gene. V lost 2 bases and J lost 2; bases outside the gene matches: 3. The CDR3 runs to 15 residues.

Ten or more counts support this clonotype. The chain joins TRBV2 to TRBJ2-1; TRBD1 agrees at 8 bases. After removal of 4 bases from V and 5 bases from J, the junction contained 7 bases not matched to a gene. Germline V gene sequence: CDR1 SNHLY, CDR2 FYNNEI. The CDR3 has 15 residues. The CDR3 nucleotides are TGTGCCAGCAGTGCGGGACAGGCCTCACACAATGAGCAGTTCTTC. Translating gives CASSAGQASHNEQFF.

This clonotype was seen at least ten times. This chain joins TRBV28 and TRBJ1-2, with D perhaps matching TRBD1 (5 bases). CDR3 length equals 11 residues. Germline CDR1 MDHEN, CDR2 SYDVKM. With 6 bases removed from V and 11 bases from J, the gap between germline ends came to 13 bases. As DNA, the CDR3 is TGTGCCAGCAGCCTTCCGGGGCTTTACACCTTC. This translates into CASSLPGLYTF.

This clonotype was seen at least ten times. This chain links TRBV2 with TRBJ2-5; D is perhaps TRBD1 (5 bases). Germline loops: CDR1 SNHLY, CDR2 FYNNEI. V was shortened by 5 bases and J by 1 base, with 14 bases between the two germline ends. The CDR3 covers 15 residues. DNA for the CDR3: TGTGCCAGCAGTTCGGACACCGCCGCCCAAGAGACCCAGTACTTC. Translating it yields CASSSDTAAQETQYF. Full variable domain (missing parts from reference TRBV2 and TRBJ2-5): EPEVTQTPSHQVTQMGQEVILRCVPISNHLYFYWYRQILGQKVEFLVSFYNNEISEKSEIFDDQFSVERPDGSNFTLKIRSTKLEDSAMYFCASSSDTAAQETQYFGPGTRLLVL.

J is TRBJ1-5 and V is TRBV5-8; D gene uncertain. Trimming took off 1 base at V and 7 bases at J, with 15 bases between the two ends. This CDR3 spans 15 amino acids. Per germline, CDR1 SGHTS and CDR2 YDEGEE. CDR3 DNA sequence: TGTGCCAGCAGCTTGTGGGGAGAAGCTTCACAGCCCCAGCATTTT. It translates to CASSLWGEASQPQHF.

At least ten counts were recorded for this clonotype. The chain recombines TRBV5-1 with TRBJ2-2; 10 bases are a match to TRBD2. With 4 bases clipped from V and 4 bases from J, the junction kept 7 bases outside the gene matches. CDR1 and CDR2 from the germline V gene are SGHRS and YFSETQ. The CDR3 has 16 amino acids. As DNA, the CDR3 is TGCGCCAGCAGCGAGCGGACTAGCGGAGGCACCGGGGAGCTGTTTTTT. Its translation is CASSERTSGGTGELFF.

This clonotype was seen repeatedly, ten times or more. J is TRBJ2-7 and V is TRBV11-2, with 12 nucleotides matching TRBD2. The V and J ends lost 2 bases and 3 bases, in that order; junction bases with no gene match: 2. The CDR3 runs to 15 residues. Germline CDR1 reads SGHAT; CDR2 reads FQNNGV. Written as DNA, the CDR3 is TGTGCCAGCAGCTTACGACTAGCGGGAGTCTACGAGCAGTACTTC. This gives the protein CASSLRLAGVYEQYF.

This clonotype was seen many times. The rearrangement joins TRBV27 to TRBJ2-1, with a tentative D call TRBD2 (5 bases). V was trimmed by 2 bases and J by 7 bases, leaving 15 bases between them. From germline, CDR1 is MNHEY and CDR2 SMNVEV (reference sequence). The CDR3 has 15 residues. This chain's CDR3 is CASSLVIPPGNEQFF. The CDR3 DNA reads as TGTGCCAGCAGTTTAGTAATCCCCCCGGGGAATGAGCAGTTCTTC.

This clonotype showed up just a few times. The V and J genes are TRBV20-1 and TRBJ2-3; the D is unclear. The V end was cut by 5 bases, the J end by 2 bases, with 8 bases between. The CDR3 consists of 12 residues. Germline values: CDR1 DFQATT, CDR2 SNEGSKA (reference sequence). CDR3 sequence reads: CSAGRFTDTQYF. In DNA form, the CDR3 reads TGCAGTGCTGGAAGATTCACAGATACGCAGTATTTT.